One and the same sample provided the 32 T cell receptor beta chains below, sequenced in a study of T cells in women clearing cervical HPV infection. Some clones are missing from TCRdb's copy, which holds only in-frame ones; the method was immunoSEQ multiplex PCR. The listing contains about 24,000 clones. The sequencing input was blood buffy coat. Receptors originate from a woman between 18 and 75 years old with a cervical HPV16 infection that either progressed to CIN3+ or cleared (not recorded which).

A word on this clone: The read stops 3 residues short of the end of the CDR3; the missing end is completed from the germline J gene. J is TRBJ1-1 and V is TRBV19; D not resolved. The CDR3 has 13 amino acids. The V and J ends lost 2 bases and 3 bases respectively, with 7 bases between them. CDR1 and CDR2 (germline): LNHDA, SQIVND (reference sequence). The CDR3 bases that were read are TGTGCCAGTAGTATAAACTCCTACACTGAA. It encodes CASSINSYTE. The CDR3, in full, reads CASSINSYTEAFF.

Remarks on this clone: The CDR3 end is not reached by the read, which stops 3 residues before it; the germline J gene fills it in. This chain joins TRBV20-1 and TRBJ2-1, with 13 bases matching TRBD2. The V segment lost 4 bases and the J segment 7 bases; nucleotides outside the gene matches: 1. This CDR3 is built from 13 residues. CDR1 DFQATT and CDR2 SNEGSKA come from the germline V gene (reference sequence). The CDR3 loop reads CSAKLAGGNEQFF. Partial CDR3 DNA: TGCAGTGCTAAACTAGCGGGGGGGAATGAG.

About this clone itself: Coverage ceases 3 residues before the CDR3 finishes, and the germline J gene fills in the end. The rearrangement uses TRBV7-9 and TRBJ1-1; weak D call: TRBD1 (5 bases). The germline gives CDR1 SEHNR, CDR2 FQNEAQ (reference sequence). V lost 2 bases and J 1 base, leaving 11 bases between the germline ends. The CDR3 has 15 amino acids. Partial CDR3 DNA: TGTGCCAGCAGCTTATTGGGACTTAAGAACACTGAA. It encodes CASSLLGLKNTE. The whole CDR3 protein reads CASSLLGLKNTEAFF.

Note on this clone: From the germline J gene comes the end of the CDR3, since the read stops 3 residues before it. Other DNA sequences within the sample encode an identical CDR3. The chain has TRBV7-9 and TRBJ2-3; 9 bases match TRBD1. Germline V gives CDR1 SEHNR, CDR2 FQNEAQ (reference sequence). The V segment lost 6 bases and the J segment 4 bases; nucleotides outside the gene matches: 8. The CDR3 is made up of 15 amino acids. The sequenced part of the CDR3 DNA is TGTGCCAGCAGTCCCGACAGGGGGTGGGCAGATACG. Translating it yields CASSPDRGWADT. The entire CDR3 protein reads CASSPDRGWADTQYF.

This clone counts as medium-sized by frequency. The read falls 3 residues short of the CDR3 end, and the missing part is taken from the germline J gene. The chain recombines TRBV18 with TRBJ2-6; perhaps TRBD1 as D (5 bases). Deletions cut 2 bases from V and 1 base from J, with 6 bases between. The CDR3 runs 15 residues. Looked up from germline, CDR1 is KGHSH and CDR2 is LQKENI. The CDR3 region is CASSPGASGANVLTF. The CDR3 DNA, read in part, is TGTGCCAGCTCACCAGGGGCTTCTGGGGCCAACGTC.

The CDR3 protein is CASSQDRFYNSPLHF. The CDR3 bases that were read are TGCGCCAGCAGTCAAGACAGATTCTATAATTCACCC. The V call is TRBV23-1, the J call TRBJ1-6; perhaps TRBD1 as D (5 bases). The sequence runs out 3 residues before the end of the CDR3; the remainder is reconstructed from the germline J gene. TRBV23-1 is sorted into the ORF group, with uncertain function. This CDR3 region has 15 residues. V gave up 2 bases and J gave up 3 bases, with 8 bases separating them.

The sequenced part of the CDR3 DNA is TGTGCCAGCGGATCAGCTAGCGGGGGGCTCCAAGAGACC. This sequence encodes CASGSASGGLQET. The entire CDR3 protein reads CASGSASGGLQETQYF. The V and J genes are TRBV28 and TRBJ2-5, with TRBD2 matching over 11 bases. The read terminates 3 residues ahead of where the CDR3 ends, so the germline J gene completes it. The J segment lost 1 base and the V segment lost 8 bases, leaving 9 bases of the junction unmatched. The CDR3 length is 16 residues. The germline CDR1 and CDR2 sequences are MDHEN and SYDVKM. Drawing the rest from reference TRBV28 and TRBJ2-5, the complete variable domain is DVKVTQSSRYLVKRTGEKVFLECVQDMDHENMFWYRQDPGLGLRLIYFSYDVKMKEKGDIPEGYSVSREKKERFSLILESASTNQTSMYLCASGSASGGLQETQYFGPGTRLLVL.

CDR3 DNA, as far as it was read: TGTGCCAGCAGCTTAGGGGACACAAACAATGAG. Amino acid sequence: CASSLGDTNNE. The CDR3 as a whole reads CASSLGDTNNEQFF. This sequence joins TRBV11-3 and TRBJ2-1, with a possible D match to TRBD1 (6 bases). The CDR3 end falls 3 residues outside the read, so it is completed with the germline J gene. The length of the CDR3 is 14 residues. Germline CDR1 SGHNT, CDR2 YENEEA. The V end lost 1 base, the J end lost 5 bases, and 9 bases lay between the germline ends.

As concerns this clone: The read gets to within 3 residues of the CDR3 end, and the germline J gene fills in the rest. The chain carries TRBV6-2 or TRBV6-3 and TRBJ2-3; 9 positions agree with TRBD1. Trimming cost V 1 base and J 3 bases; bases outside gene matches: 8. CDR1 is MNHEY, CDR2 SVGEGT, per germline. This CDR3 is 17 amino acids long. CDR3 loop: CASSYFTTGGATDTQYF. The sequenced part of the CDR3 DNA is TGTGCCAGCAGTTACTTCACCACAGGGGGCGCTACAGATACG.

The CDR3 sequence: CASSRTGGYNSPLHF. CDR3 DNA, as far as it was read: TGTGCCAGCAGCCGGACAGGGGGATATAATTCACCC. The chain is built from TRBV5-4 and TRBJ1-6, with 10 bases aligning to TRBD1. The read terminates 3 residues ahead of where the CDR3 ends, so the germline J gene completes it. Per germline, CDR1 SGHNT and CDR2 YYREEE (reference sequence). The CDR3 runs to 15 residues. V dropped 4 bases and J dropped 4; count of bases not matched to a gene: 2.

This clone is medium-sized by frequency. The read ends 3 residues before the CDR3 terminus; that terminus is restored from the germline J gene. This sequence joins TRBV6-1 and TRBJ1-4; 7 nucleotides agree with TRBD1. This CDR3 is built from 14 residues. From germline, CDR1 is MNHNS and CDR2 SASEGT. The junction had 7 bases not matched to a gene; V was cut back by 4 bases and J by 8 bases. Incomplete CDR3 DNA: TGTGCCAGCAGTGGACAGGGACGGAGCGAAAAA. The encoded protein is CASSGQGRSEK. The full CDR3 protein is CASSGQGRSEKLFF.

As concerns this clone: With the read ending 3 residues before the CDR3 end, the germline J gene is used to fill in that end. The rearrangement links TRBV10-3 to TRBJ1-3, with 8 bases aligning to TRBD1. In germline, CDR1 is ENHRY, CDR2 SYGVKD. The trim removed 4 bases at V and 6 bases at J, leaving 5 bases unmatched. There are 14 residues in the CDR3. This CDR3 is CAISADRELNTIYF. The sequenced CDR3 bases are TGTGCCATCAGTGCGGACAGGGAGTTAAACACC.

As for this clone: Read data end 3 residues before the CDR3 end; the end is taken from the germline J gene. The rearrangement links TRBV19 to TRBJ2-7; 9 positions agree with TRBD2. Germline trimming cut 3 bases from V and 3 bases from J; bases unmatched to any gene: 3. Per germline, CDR1 LNHDA and CDR2 SQIVND (reference sequence). The length of the CDR3 is 14 residues. The CDR3: CASSMGLAIYEQYF. The sequenced CDR3 bases are TGTGCCAGTAGTATGGGACTAGCTATCTACGAG.

About this clone: Coverage ceases 3 residues before the CDR3 finishes, and the germline J gene fills in the end. This rearrangement joins TRBV2 to TRBJ2-2; TRBD1 might be the D (5 bases). Per germline, CDR1 SNHLY and CDR2 FYNNEI. Between the trimmed V and J ends, which lost 8 bases and 0 bases, there was a span of 10 bases. The CDR3 has 14 residues. Partial CDR3 DNA: TGTGCCAGCGGCGACAGCGCGAACACCGGGGAG. Translation gives CASGDSANTGE. The whole CDR3 protein is CASGDSANTGELFF.

To note about this clone: The CDR3 extends 3 residues past the end of the read, so its final part is completed from the germline J gene. The V gene is TRBV5-1, the J gene TRBJ2-7; 8 bases map to TRBD1. Trimming cost V 5 bases and J 2 bases; bases outside gene matches: 9. The CDR3 runs to 15 residues. Germline CDR1 SGHRS, CDR2 YFSETQ. The covered CDR3 bases are TGCGCCAGCAGTTTTTTGGGACAGGAGGCCTACGAG. Translation gives CASSFLGQEAYE. The entire CDR3 protein is CASSFLGQEAYEQYF.

Concerning this clone: The CDR3 goes on 3 residues after the read ends, and that part is filled in from the germline J gene. The V and J genes are TRBV5-1 and TRBJ2-3; D unresolved. The CDR3 has 14 amino acids. Per germline, CDR1 SGHRS and CDR2 YFSETQ. The V end was cut by 4 bases, the J end by 2 bases, with 11 bases between. The sequenced part of the CDR3 DNA is TGCGCCAGCAGCCTCACAATAATCACAGATACG. It specifies CASSLTIITDT. In full, the CDR3 is CASSLTIITDTQYF.

With respect to this clone: The read comes to an end 3 residues before the CDR3 does, leaving the germline J gene to fill in the end. This rearrangement joins TRBV19 to TRBJ2-5, with D tentatively TRBD2 (6 bases). Trimming took off 4 bases at V and 0 bases at J, with 9 bases between the two ends. CDR1 is LNHDA, CDR2 SQIVND, per germline (reference sequence). The CDR3 loop spans 14 amino acids. The chain's CDR3 is CASSSGANQETQYF. CDR3 DNA (partial): TGTGCCAGTAGTAGCGGGGCAAACCAAGAGACC.

As to this clone: The read is 3 residues too short to cover the CDR3 end, so that end is filled in from the germline J gene. The chain joins TRBV6-2 or TRBV6-3 to TRBJ1-5, with D perhaps TRBD1 (5 bases). Germline V gene sequence: CDR1 MNHEY, CDR2 SVGEGT. Trimming cost V 10 bases and J 4 bases, with 20 bases left between them. The CDR3 contains 15 residues. This chain's CDR3 is CATIGGVSPNQPQHF. The CDR3 bases that were read are TGTGCCACCATTGGGGGGGTCTCCCCAAATCAGCCC.

A remark on this clone: The CDR3 is cut off 3 residues early in the read; its end comes from the germline J gene. The chain joins TRBV19 to TRBJ2-2, with 7 bases that match TRBD1. CDR1 is LNHDA, CDR2 SQIVND, per germline (reference sequence). This CDR3 contains 15 residues. The sequenced part of the CDR3 DNA is TGTGCCAGCGACGAAAGGGGGCGGGCTAATGAAAAG. Its protein product is CASDERGRANEK. The whole CDR3 protein is CASDERGRANEKLFF.

CDR3 in amino acids: CASSPGQGPNEQYF. The covered CDR3 bases are TGCGCCAGCAGCCCCGGACAGGGTCCCAACGAG. V gene TRBV5-1 combines with J gene TRBJ2-7; 8 bases are shared with TRBD1. The read halts 3 residues ahead of the CDR3 end, with the missing end drawn from the germline J gene. The CDR3 length is 14 residues. V lost 4 bases, J lost 5 bases, and 8 bases stayed unmatched. From germline, CDR1 is SGHRS and CDR2 YFSETQ.

Note on this clone: The CDR3 extends 3 residues past the end of the read, so its final part is completed from the germline J gene. The V gene is TRBV6-4, the J gene TRBJ2-3, with 8 positions matching TRBD2. Germline CDR1 and CDR2: MRHNA and SNTAGT. The CDR3 extends over 15 amino acids. CDR3 sequence: CASSDGAGDVETQYF. The part of the CDR3 DNA that was read is TGTGCCAGCAGTGACGGAGCGGGGGATGTTGAGACG.

As concerns this clone: The read ends 3 residues before the CDR3 terminus; that terminus is restored from the germline J gene. The gene calls are TRBV7-9 and TRBJ2-7, with D tentatively TRBD1 (7 bases). The CDR3 loop spans 14 amino acids. With 5 bases removed from V and 4 bases from J, the gap between germline ends came to 15 bases. Per the germline V gene, CDR1 is SEHNR and CDR2 is FQNEAQ (reference sequence). The part of the CDR3 DNA that was read is TGTGCCAGCAGCACCACAGGGGACTTTTACGAG. It encodes CASSTTGDFYE. The CDR3 in full is CASSTTGDFYEQYF.

Notes on this clone: The CDR3 end is not reached by the read, which stops 3 residues before it; the germline J gene fills it in. The chain joins TRBV2 to TRBJ2-1; D might be TRBD1 (6 bases). The CDR3 loop spans 14 amino acids. Germline assignment: CDR1 SNHLY and CDR2 FYNNEI. With 5 bases removed from V and 6 bases from J, the gap between germline ends came to 14 bases. The CDR3 spells CASSMAGDFNEQFF. CDR3 bases read: TGTGCCAGCAGTATGGCAGGGGATTTCAATGAG.

As regards this clone: The CDR3 end lies 3 residues beyond the end of the read and is filled in from the germline J gene. The chain combines TRBV20-1 with TRBJ1-5; 9 positions agree with TRBD1. After removal of 5 bases from V and 2 bases from J, the junction contained 4 bases not matched to a gene. The CDR3 contains 14 residues. Germline loops: CDR1 DFQATT, CDR2 SNEGSKA (reference sequence). The part of the CDR3 DNA that was read is TGCAGTGCTGTACAGGGGGCTCGCAATCAGCCC. It specifies CSAVQGARNQP. The full CDR3 reads CSAVQGARNQPQHF.

Note on this clone: The CDR3 goes on 3 residues after the read ends, and that part is filled in from the germline J gene. This chain uses TRBV6-2 or TRBV6-3 with TRBJ1-6; weak D call: TRBD1 (6 bases). The CDR3 spans 17 residues. The germline gives CDR1 MNHEY, CDR2 SVGEGT. Between the trimmed V and J ends, which lost 6 bases and 0 bases, there was a span of 15 bases. The part of the CDR3 DNA that was read is TGTGCCAGCAGATTCAGGGGTCTGAGCTCCTATAATTCACCC. This gives the protein CASRFRGLSSYNSP. The whole CDR3 region reads CASRFRGLSSYNSPLHF.

Points on this clone: The CDR3 end lies 3 residues beyond the end of the read and is filled in from the germline J gene. V is TRBV5-6 and J is TRBJ1-6, with 11 bases matching TRBD1. The germline CDR1 and CDR2 sequences are SGHDT and YYEEEE. This CDR3 is 15 amino acids long. The V and J ends lost 2 bases and 10 bases, in that order; junction bases with no gene match: 5. CDR3 DNA (partial): TGTGCCAGCAGCTTTAGGACAGGGGGCGACTCACCC. It is translated as CASSFRTGGDSP. The full CDR3 protein reads CASSFRTGGDSPLHF.

With regard to this clone: From the germline J gene comes the end of the CDR3, since the read stops 3 residues before it. The chain combines TRBV5-4 with TRBJ1-2, with D tentatively TRBD1 (5 bases). CDR1 is SGHNT, CDR2 YYREEE, per germline (reference sequence). The CDR3 length is 14 residues. The CDR3 sequence: CASSLPLQGTGYTF. CDR3 DNA (partial): TGTGCCAGCAGCTTGCCCCTTCAGGGAACCGGC.

This CDR3 is CASPGQGEQYF. Partial CDR3 DNA: TGTGCCAGTCCTGGACAGGGCGAG. The gene calls are TRBV19 and TRBJ2-7; 8 bases are shared with TRBD1. The observed sequence ends 3 residues before the CDR3 terminus, with the missing tail filled in from the germline J gene. J was trimmed by 6 bases and V by 8 bases; bases with no gene match: 3. This CDR3 has 11 residues. From germline, CDR1 is LNHDA and CDR2 SQIVND (reference sequence).

Remarks on this clone: The missing CDR3 end, 3 residues past where the read stops, is filled in from the germline J gene. The chain carries TRBV5-4 and TRBJ2-2; no reliable D call. This CDR3 has 13 amino acids. Germline V gives CDR1 SGHNT, CDR2 YYREEE (reference sequence). The chain's CDR3 is CASSPTPLSGLFF. Partial CDR3 DNA: TGTGCCAGCAGCCCGACTCCTTTAAGTGGG.

In the case of this clone: The sequence runs out 3 residues before the end of the CDR3; the remainder is reconstructed from the germline J gene. The chain is built from TRBV28 and TRBJ2-5, with 7 nucleotides matching TRBD2. The CDR3 totals 14 residues. The ends lost 4 bases at V and 1 base at J; junction bases unmatched: 3. Germline V gene data show CDR1 as MDHEN and CDR2 as SYDVKM. CDR3 region: CASSSGTTQETQYF. CDR3 DNA, as far as it was read: TGTGCCAGCAGTTCCGGGACTACCCAAGAGACC.

On this clone itself: The CDR3 extends 3 residues past the end of the read, so its final part is completed from the germline J gene. The chain has TRBV7-2 and TRBJ2-7, with 8 bases fitting TRBD1. J gave up 3 bases and V 4 bases, and 8 bases lay outside the gene matches. Germline loops: CDR1 SGHTA, CDR2 FQGNSA. The CDR3 spans 15 residues. Incomplete CDR3 DNA: TGTGCCAGCAGCTCGCCGGACAGGGTGGTCTACGAG. It specifies CASSSPDRVVYE. The CDR3 reads in full as CASSSPDRVVYEQYF.

With respect to this clone: The read gets to within 3 residues of the CDR3 end, and the germline J gene fills in the rest. This chain joins TRBV18 and TRBJ1-2, with D unclear. The CDR3 is 17 amino acids. The germline V gene encodes CDR1 KGHSH and CDR2 LQKENI. CDR3 bases read: TGTGCCAGCTCAATCCAGTACAGAACACGCTCCTACAATGAC. Its protein is CASSIQYRTRSYND. The full-length CDR3 reads as CASSIQYRTRSYNDYTF. Together with reference TRBV18 and TRBJ1-2, the CDR3 gives the full variable domain: NAGVMQNPRHLVRRRGQEARLRCSPMKGHSHVYWYRQLPEEGLKFMVYLQKENIIDESGMPKERFSAEFPKEGPSILRIQQVVRGDSAAYFCASSIQYRTRSYNDYTFGSGTRLTVV.